In its sample, the clone carrying this T cell receptor beta chain was seen a few times. Germline V gene lookup returns CDR1 ENHRY and CDR2 SYGVKD. The CDR3 runs 16 residues. V gave up 5 bases and J gave up 0 bases; unmatched junction bases: 10. This specimen belongs to a study of shared clonotypes between healthy human individuals. Method: immunoSEQ multiplex PCR; TCRdb's copy keeps in-frame clones and lacks some. Of approximately 720,000 clones in the sample, around 72% are singletons; the top ten hold 1.8%. The material sequenced was memory CD4+ T cells sorted from blood. Subset defined: CD45RA-negative fraction. This TCR was sampled from a woman between 25 and 40 years old in good health. The V and J genes are TRBV10-3 and TRBJ2-7, with 7 bases matching TRBD2. CDR3 residues: CAISPFSGFSSYEQYF. The DNA for the CDR3 is TGTGCCATCAGTCCGTTTAGCGGGTTTAGCTCCTACGAGCAGTACTTC.